The T cell receptor beta chain under discussion was sequenced for a study of cytomegalovirus exposure and HLA in healthy donors. CDR3 size: 12 residues. The germline gives CDR1 MDHEN, CDR2 SYDVKM. Trimming pared 8 bases from V and 5 bases from J, leaving 12 bases between. PCR involved 60 Vbeta and 13 Jbeta primers. The assay was immunoSEQ multiplex PCR, and TCRdb's table has in-frame clones only and misses some. This sample has some 130,000 clones, with about four fifths found just once. The sequence derives from a male donor in good health and CMV-seropositive. Sequences were obtained from PBMCs. The gene calls are TRBV28 and TRBJ2-5, with D unclear. For the CDR3, the DNA is TGTGCCAGCCGATCCGGTCGGGAGACCCAGTACTTC. Translation gives CASRSGRETQYF.